This T cell receptor beta chain was recorded in a study of human T cells and chemical hapten exposure. Study-wide findings and caveats: Unchanged with DPC sensitization were TCRs above 1 in 1000 frequency.

With 6 bases removed from V and 7 bases from J, the gap between germline ends came to 16 bases. The CDR3 is 12 amino acids. Germline CDR1 reads SQVTM; CDR2 reads ANQGSEA. Via MiXCR, TCRdb re-called the RACE reads, giving one row per CDR3 protein. The sample includes fewer than 140,000 distinct CDR3 sequences, more than 10% of them seen just once. Time point in this sample: pre-sensitization, week 0. Treatment in this sample: therapeutic diphenylcyclopropenone sensitization with weekly scalp DPC. This clonotype has only a few counts. The antigen remains unidentified. This clonotype originated in a woman between 50 and 59 years old with alopecia areata. Some clones in this sample may be carry-over from other donors' samples. The sequencing used whole blood, collected in connection with sensitization to the hapten diphenylcyclopropenone (DPC). The V and J genes are TRBV29-1 and TRBJ2-7, with a weak D call TRBD1 (5 bases). The CDR3 loop reads CSVESQGREQYF. CDR3 sequence (DNA): TGCAGCGTAGAATCCCAGGGCCGGGAGCAGTACTTC.